The source of this TCR beta chain is a study of T-cell reconstitution after alpha-beta-depleted transplantation in children. The authors prepared the TCRbeta library with unique molecular identifiers. MiXCR, applied by TCRdb to the PCR reads, yields one record per CDR3 protein. The table lists more than 150,000 distinct CDR3 sequences, 6.5% to 7.5% of them singletons. Trimming took 3 bases from V and 2 from J, leaving 13 bases between them. The V gene's germline CDR1 is SQVTM and CDR2 ANQGSEA. The CDR3 sequence is 14 residues long. This clonotype came up many times. The rearrangement uses TRBV29-1 and TRBJ1-2; D unclear. This TCR was sampled from a human donor who donated a stem cell graft to a child with Wiskott-Aldrich syndrome. The source was PBMCs from the stem cell graft donor, collected from the stem cell graft. CDR3 amino acids: CSVEEPPLNYGYTF. DNA of the CDR3: TGCAGCGTTGAGGAGCCACCCCTCAACTATGGCTACACCTTC.